These 3 T cell receptor beta chains originate from one sample sequenced in a study of shared clonotypes between healthy human individuals. Here immunoSEQ multiplex PCR was the method, and the copy in TCRdb shows in-frame clones only, minus some. The sample yields more than 1,200,000 clones, 98% seen once. The sequenced material came from naive CD4+ T cells sorted from blood. The subset: CD45RA+ positively selected. These receptors all come from a man aged 30 to 39 in good health.

V and J are TRBV18 and TRBJ1-3, with D uncertain. Trimming took off 3 bases at V and 3 bases at J, with 12 bases between the two ends. The CDR3 is made up of 15 amino acids. From germline, CDR1 is KGHSH and CDR2 LQKENI. The DNA of the CDR3 is TGTGCCAGCTCACCGGCAGGAGTCGGTGGAAACACCATATATTTT. Translated: CASSPAGVGGNTIYF.

The rearrangement uses TRBV5-5 and TRBJ2-3; D not resolved. Trimming cost V 9 bases and J 0 bases, with 14 bases left between them. CDR1 SGHKS and CDR2 YYEKEE come from the germline V gene (reference sequence). The CDR3 spans 14 residues. The CDR3 spells CATDHSRSTDTQYF. The CDR3 DNA reads TGTGCCACCGATCATAGTCGCAGCACAGATACGCAGTATTTT.

The chain couples TRBV5-5 to TRBJ2-1; 7 nucleotides align to TRBD2. The CDR3 loop spans 15 amino acids. Germline trimming cut 6 bases from V and 7 bases from J; bases unmatched to any gene: 13. CDR1 is SGHKS and CDR2 is YYEKEE in the germline V gene (reference sequence). As DNA, the CDR3 is TGTGCCAGCATTTCGGGTAGCGGGTTGGGGAATGAGCAGTTCTTC. Translation: CASISGSGLGNEQFF.